This T cell receptor beta chain appears in the sequencing data of a study of T cells in Graves' hyperthyroidism and ophthalmopathy. Regarding the study as a whole: Ophthalmopathy could be told apart from stable hyperthyroidism with a 13 V-J model.

The CDR3 spans 13 residues. Germline CDR1 is MNHEY and CDR2 is SMNVEV (reference sequence). The V and J ends lost 0 bases and 8 bases respectively, with 10 bases between them. This clonotype showed up just a few times. Its matching antigen is unknown. Given a much more abundant clone one base away, this may be a read error. Regions amplified from RNA transcripts were the TCR beta CDR3 regions. HTBI primers drove first-round RT-PCR of the TCR CDR3. TCRdb passed the multiplex PCR reads through MiXCR, listing each CDR3 protein once. The sample has some 370,000 distinct CDR3 sequences; about 18% are singletons. Each diagnosis drew on symptoms, thyroxine, TRAb, thyroid ultrasound and orbital computed tomography findings.

The TCR sequence derives from a woman in her 30s with Graves' hyperthyroidism that later progressed to Graves' ophthalmopathy. The sample consisted of blood. The chain links TRBV27 to TRBJ1-1, with D possibly being TRBD1 (5 bases). The CDR3 bases are TGTGCCAGCAGTTTATCGGGGCCGGGCGAAGCTTTCTTT. This translates into CASSLSGPGEAFF.